The rows below give T cell receptor beta chains drawn from one sample of a study of blood T cell repertoires in COVID-19. Only in-frame clones appear in the TCRdb table, and some are missing; sequencing was by immunoSEQ multiplex PCR. Of more than 75,000 clones in the sample, 84% were seen once. Sequenced sample: peripheral blood. These receptors came from a human donor in a cohort sampled during active COVID-19. Both conserved end residues are trimmed from each CDR3. A D gene is named only where the DNA matches it firmly.

TRBV5-1,NA,TRBJ1-3,ASSASPGGQSSGNTIY
TRBV4-1,TRBD2,TRBJ2-2,ASSQRNLAGFRTGELF
TRBV29-1,NA,TRBJ2-1,SVEFSMRKYNEQF
TRBV19,NA,TRBJ1-3,ASSLLGAGNTIY
TRBV28,NA,TRBJ2-3,ASSLTQGTDTQY
TRBV5-1,TRBD1,TRBJ1-2,ASSLQDRIYGYT
TRBV9,TRBD2,TRBJ2-3,ASSVGKRGILDTQY
TRBV5-1,TRBD1,TRBJ1-2,ASSLEGQARGYT
TRBV18,TRBD2,TRBJ2-1,ASSPSGRGEQF
TRBV19,NA,TRBJ2-1,ASRSSTAYNEQF
TRBV5-1,TRBD2,TRBJ2-5,ASRLATETQY